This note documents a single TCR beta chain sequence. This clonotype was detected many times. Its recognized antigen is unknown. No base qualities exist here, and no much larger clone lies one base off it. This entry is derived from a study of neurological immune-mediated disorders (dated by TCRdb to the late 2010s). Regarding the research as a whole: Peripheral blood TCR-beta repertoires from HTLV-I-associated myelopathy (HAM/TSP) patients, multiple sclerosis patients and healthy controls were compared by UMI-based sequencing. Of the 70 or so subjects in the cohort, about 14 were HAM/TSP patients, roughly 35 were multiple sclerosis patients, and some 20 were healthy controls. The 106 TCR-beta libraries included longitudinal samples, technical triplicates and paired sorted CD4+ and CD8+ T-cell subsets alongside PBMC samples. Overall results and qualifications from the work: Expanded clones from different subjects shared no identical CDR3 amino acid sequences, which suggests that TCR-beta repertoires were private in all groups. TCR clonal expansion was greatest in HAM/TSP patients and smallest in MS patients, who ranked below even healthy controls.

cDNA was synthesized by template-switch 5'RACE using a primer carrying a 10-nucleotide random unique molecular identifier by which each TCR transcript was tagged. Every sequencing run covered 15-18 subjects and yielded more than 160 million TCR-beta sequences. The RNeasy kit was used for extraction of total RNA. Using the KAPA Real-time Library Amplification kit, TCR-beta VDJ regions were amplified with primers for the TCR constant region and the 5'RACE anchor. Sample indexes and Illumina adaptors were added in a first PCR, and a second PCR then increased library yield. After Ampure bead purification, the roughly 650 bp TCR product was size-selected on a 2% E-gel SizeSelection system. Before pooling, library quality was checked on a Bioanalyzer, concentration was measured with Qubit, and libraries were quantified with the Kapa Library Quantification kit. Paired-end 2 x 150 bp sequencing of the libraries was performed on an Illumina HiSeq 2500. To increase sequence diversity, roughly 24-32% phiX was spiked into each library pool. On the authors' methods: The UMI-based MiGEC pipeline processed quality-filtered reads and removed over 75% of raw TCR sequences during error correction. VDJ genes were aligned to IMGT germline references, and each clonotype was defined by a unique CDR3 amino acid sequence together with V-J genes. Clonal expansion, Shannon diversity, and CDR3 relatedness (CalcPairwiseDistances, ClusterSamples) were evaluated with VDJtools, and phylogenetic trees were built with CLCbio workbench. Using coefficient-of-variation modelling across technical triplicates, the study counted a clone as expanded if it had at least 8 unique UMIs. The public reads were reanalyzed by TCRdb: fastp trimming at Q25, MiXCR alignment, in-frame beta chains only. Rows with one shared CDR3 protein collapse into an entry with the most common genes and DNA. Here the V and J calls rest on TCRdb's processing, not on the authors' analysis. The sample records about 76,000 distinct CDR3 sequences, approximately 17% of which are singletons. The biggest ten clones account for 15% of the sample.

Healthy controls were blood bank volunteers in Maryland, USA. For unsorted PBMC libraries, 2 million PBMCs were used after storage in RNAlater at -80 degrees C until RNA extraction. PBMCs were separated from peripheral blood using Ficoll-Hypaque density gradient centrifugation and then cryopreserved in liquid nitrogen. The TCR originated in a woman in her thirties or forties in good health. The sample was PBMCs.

This receptor has the CDR3 CASSYSTSSMNTEAFF. Here is the DNA: TGTGCCAGCAGTTACTCGACCAGCTCCATGAACACTGAAGCTTTCTTT. The receptor chain draws on TRBV6-5 and TRBJ1-1, with the D gene call left open. Taken from the germline V gene, the CDR1 and CDR2 loops are MNHEY and SVGAGI. Spanning cysteine to phenylalanine, the CDR3 consists of 16 amino acids. The read is trimmed to its CDR3 DNA, 48 bases read in frame from base 1. Trimming takes 0 bases from V and 0 bases from J, and the germline ends sit 11 bases apart.